The T cell receptor beta chain described here comes from a study of T-cell reconstitution after alpha-beta-depleted transplantation in children. Overall study results and limits: Two months or so post-transplant, alpha-beta T cells reportedly derived from several hundred expanded graft clones. It was newly produced T cells that mostly accounted for T-cell counts and diversity one year after transplant. Surviving recipient T cells and thymic progenitors accounted for the high day-60 TCRbeta diversity observed in some patients.

Molecular barcoding with unique molecular identifiers was used for the TCRbeta library. TCRdb passed the PCR reads through MiXCR, listing each CDR3 protein once. Here the sample spans approximately 1,000,000 distinct CDR3 sequences, about 31% being singletons. This CDR3 is 15 amino acids long. Germline V gene sequence: CDR1 MDHEN, CDR2 SYDVKM. With 3 bases removed from V and 6 bases from J, the gap between germline ends came to 14 bases. A remark on this clonotype: Antigen: not known.

This receptor was identified in a boy under three years old who had a stem cell transplant for SCID, so the T cells may come from the graft donor. Sequences were derived from PBMCs, mostly from graft donor cells, sampled 360 days after TCRalphabeta/CD19-depleted stem cell transplant. This sequence joins TRBV28 and TRBJ2-2; D might be TRBD2 (5 bases). This CDR3 is CASSFRGNRAGELFF. The CDR3 DNA is TGTGCCAGCAGTTTTCGAGGGAATCGGGCCGGGGAGCTGTTTTTT.